What follows describes a single T cell receptor (beta chain). The antigen remains undetermined. Some clones are missing from TCRdb's copy, which holds only in-frame ones; the method was immunoSEQ multiplex PCR. The table includes 200,000 to 250,000 clones, around 88% detected once. This sample is drawn from a study of cytomegalovirus exposure and HLA in healthy donors. At the level of the study: The same platform was used for the 100 to 150 validation repertoires and the approximately 670 first-cohort repertoires, a later analysis reported.

General study points: Investigators reported approximately 150 TCR beta chains as tied to cytomegalovirus. Per published reports, the classifier diagnosed cytomegalovirus status with high specificity and sensitivity.

Germline lookup yields CDR1 LNHDA and CDR2 SQIVND (reference sequence). The V gene lost 5 bases and the J gene lost 1 base, with 9 bases spanning the gap. The CDR3 loop spans 13 amino acids. The rearrangement uses TRBV19 and TRBJ2-7; a possible D gene is TRBD2 (6 bases). The source is a young woman in good health and CMV-seronegative. Sequencing used PBMCs. CDR3 amino acids: CASSPRESYEQYF. In DNA, the CDR3 is TGTGCCAGTAGTCCCCGGGAGTCCTACGAGCAGTACTTC.